This T cell receptor beta chain was identified in a study of IL-17A CD8 T cells in psoriatic arthritis synovium. For context, the study as a whole: The study was designed to define the phenotype, molecular profile and function of synovial IL-17A+CD8+ T cells in the pathogenesis of psoriatic arthritis.

What the research found in general, with its limitations: Only three patients were included in the TCR sequencing, a limited sample size that the authors acknowledged. Cells were obtained from synovial fluid rather than synovial tissue, because no psoriatic arthritis synovial tissue samples were available. Although over 4% of the repertoire was occupied by some individual clones, most synovial CD8+ subsets remained polyclonal.

Spanning cysteine to phenylalanine, the CDR3 consists of 16 amino acids. The CDR3 DNA has 48 bases and is translated from base 1. CDR1 is given as GTSNPN and CDR2 as SVGIG, both from the germline V gene (reference sequence). V has 7 bases trimmed and J has 0 bases trimmed; junction bases matching no gene number 7. Synovial fluid effusions were aspirated from actively inflamed joints of psoriatic arthritis patients. For each patient, synovial fluid served as the source from which three memory CD8+ T cell populations were isolated by sorting: Tc1 cells (IL-17A-IFNgamma+), Tc17 cells (IL-17A+) and the bulk memory fraction, allowing their TCR repertoires to be compared. The psoriatic arthritis patients fulfilled the Classification of Psoriatic Arthritis Study Group (CASPAR) criteria. The bulk memory CD8+ T cell sort included CD45RA-CD27+/- cells together with CD45RA+CD27- cells. A few patients with psoriatic arthritis provided sorted synovial fluid CD8+ T cell subsets that underwent TCRbeta sequencing. Synovial fluid mononuclear cells were isolated using Lymphoprep and were cryopreserved in liquid nitrogen prior to use. The medium used for cryopreservation was made up of about 50% fetal calf serum and around 10% dimethyl sulfoxide.

After DNA extraction (Qiagen), TCRbeta V-D-J rearrangements underwent bias-controlled amplification and then high-throughput sequencing (immunoSEQ; Adaptive Biotech). Under the source paper's analysis protocol: The immunoSEQ Analyzer platform was used for sequence-level analysis of productive sequences. Clonality was computed as 1 minus Pielou's evenness, ranging from 0 (highly polyclonal) to 1 (monoclonal). Repertoire overlap between subsets was quantified with the Morisita index, from 0 (no similarity) to 1 (complete similarity). In its TCRdb copy, this immuneACCESS table keeps in-frame sequences only and misses some clones. Where compared with another copy, unresolved V genes explain less than half of these, and the others have no known cause. The D gene and trimming were derived from the DNA, and the V and J assignments and clone size from that table. The sample data list about 1,900 clones, and 69% of these were observed just once. Roughly 9% of the sample comes from the top ten.

Remarks on this clone: Its target antigen remains unknown. No much larger clonotype is one base removed from it; base qualities were not supplied.

The chain was built from TRBV30 and TRBJ2-1; the central 12 bases match TRBD2. Material for sequencing was memory CD8+ T cells from synovial fluid. In the paper's terms, the cell subset or site label means: bulk memory CD8+ T cells (CD45RA-CD27+/- and CD45RA+CD27-). This clonotype was obtained from a human donor with psoriatic arthritis. The base sequence is TGTGCCTACCTACTAGCGGGGGGAAGCTCCTACAATGAGCAGTTCTTC. Its translation reads: CAYLLAGGSSYNEQFF.